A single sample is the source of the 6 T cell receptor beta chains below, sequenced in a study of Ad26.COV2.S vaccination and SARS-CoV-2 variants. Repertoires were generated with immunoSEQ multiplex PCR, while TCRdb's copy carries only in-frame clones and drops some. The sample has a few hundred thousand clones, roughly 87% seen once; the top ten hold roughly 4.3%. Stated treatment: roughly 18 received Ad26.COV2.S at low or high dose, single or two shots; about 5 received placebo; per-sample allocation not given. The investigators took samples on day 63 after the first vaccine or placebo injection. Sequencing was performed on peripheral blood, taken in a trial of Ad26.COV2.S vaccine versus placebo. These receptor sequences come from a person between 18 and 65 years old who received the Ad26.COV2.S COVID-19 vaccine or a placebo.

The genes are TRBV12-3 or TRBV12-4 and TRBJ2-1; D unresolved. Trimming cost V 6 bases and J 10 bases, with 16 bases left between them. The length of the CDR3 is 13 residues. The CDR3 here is CASSSLRLLEQFF. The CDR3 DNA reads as TGTGCCAGCAGCTCCCTTCGGCTACTGGAGCAGTTCTTC.

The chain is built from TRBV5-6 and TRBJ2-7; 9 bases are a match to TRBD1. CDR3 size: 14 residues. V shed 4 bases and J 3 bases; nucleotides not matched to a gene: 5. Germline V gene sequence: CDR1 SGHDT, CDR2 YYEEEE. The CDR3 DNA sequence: TGTGCCAGCAGCCCGGGACAGGGAATCTACGAGCAGTACTTC. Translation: CASSPGQGIYEQYF.

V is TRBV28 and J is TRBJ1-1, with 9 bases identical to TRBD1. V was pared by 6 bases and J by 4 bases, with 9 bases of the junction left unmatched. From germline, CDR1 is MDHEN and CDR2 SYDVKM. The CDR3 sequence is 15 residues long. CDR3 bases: TGTGCCAGCAGCCCGCCGGGACAGGGCGTCACTGAAGCTTTCTTT. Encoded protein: CASSPPGQGVTEAFF. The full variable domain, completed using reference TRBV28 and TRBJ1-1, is DVKVTQSSRYLVKRTGEKVFLECVQDMDHENMFWYRQDPGLGLRLIYFSYDVKMKEKGDIPEGYSVSREKKERFSLILESASTNQTSMYLCASSPPGQGVTEAFFGQGTRLTVV.

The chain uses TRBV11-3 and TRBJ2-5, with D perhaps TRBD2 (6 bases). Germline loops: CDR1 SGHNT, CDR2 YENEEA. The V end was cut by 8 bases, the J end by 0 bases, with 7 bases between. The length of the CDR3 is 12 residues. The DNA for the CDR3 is TGTGCCAGCTCGGGGGACCAAGAGACCCAGTACTTC. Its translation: CASSGDQETQYF.

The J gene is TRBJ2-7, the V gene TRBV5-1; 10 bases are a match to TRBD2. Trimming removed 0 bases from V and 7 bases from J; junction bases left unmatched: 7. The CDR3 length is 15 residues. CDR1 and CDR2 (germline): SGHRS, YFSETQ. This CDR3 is CASSLVSSGSEEQYF. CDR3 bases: TGCGCCAGCAGCTTGGTTTCTAGCGGGAGTGAAGAGCAGTACTTC.

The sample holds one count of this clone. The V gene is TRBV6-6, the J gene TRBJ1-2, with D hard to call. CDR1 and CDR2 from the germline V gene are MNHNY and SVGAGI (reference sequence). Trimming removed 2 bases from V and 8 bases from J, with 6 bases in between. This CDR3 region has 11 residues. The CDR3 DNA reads TGTGCCAGCAGTTACATCGGGGGCTACACCTTC. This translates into CASSYIGGYTF.